This TCR beta chain comes out of a study of shared clonotypes between healthy human individuals. The CDR3 contains 15 residues. The germline CDR1 and CDR2 sequences are LNHNV and YYDKDF (reference sequence). V gave up 0 bases and J gave up 7 bases, with 12 bases separating them. Method: immunoSEQ multiplex PCR; TCRdb's copy keeps in-frame clones and lacks some. This sample has about 490,000 clones, with about 85% found just once. The receptor was derived from a woman in her thirties or forties in good health. Some clones in this sample may be carry-over from other donors' samples. The sequenced material came from PBMCs. This sequence joins TRBV15 and TRBJ2-2; D not resolved. The CDR3, as DNA: TGTGCCACCAGCAGAGATATTCGGGTTGGCGGGGAGCTGTTTTTT. This sequence encodes CATSRDIRVGGELFF. The variable domain in full, with the rest retrieved from reference TRBV15 and TRBJ2-2, is DAMVIQNPRYQVTQFGKPVTLSCSQTLNHNVMYWYQQKSSQAPKLLFHYYDKDFNNEADTPDNFQSRRPNTSFCFLDIRSPGLGDTAMYLCATSRDIRVGGELFFGEGSRLTVL.